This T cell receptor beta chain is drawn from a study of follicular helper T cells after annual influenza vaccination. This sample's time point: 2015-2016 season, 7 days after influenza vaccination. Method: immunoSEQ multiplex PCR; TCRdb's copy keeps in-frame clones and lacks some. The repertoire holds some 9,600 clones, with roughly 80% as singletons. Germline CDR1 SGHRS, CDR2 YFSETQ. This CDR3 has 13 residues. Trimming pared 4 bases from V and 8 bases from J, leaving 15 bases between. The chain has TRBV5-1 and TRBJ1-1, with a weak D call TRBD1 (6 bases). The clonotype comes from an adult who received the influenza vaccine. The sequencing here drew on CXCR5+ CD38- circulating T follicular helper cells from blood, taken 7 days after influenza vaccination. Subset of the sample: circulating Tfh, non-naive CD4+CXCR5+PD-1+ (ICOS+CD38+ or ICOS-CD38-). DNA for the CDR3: TGCGCCAGCAGCCTCAACACAGGGAGGGAAGCTTTCTTT. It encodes CASSLNTGREAFF.